The entry below describes one T cell receptor (beta chain). Its target is unknown. Peripheral blood and lesional scalp punch biopsies were taken from alopecia areata patients. This sample stems from a study of CD8+ T cells in alopecia areata. Study overall: Patients received oral tofacitinib, 5 to 10 mg twice daily, for moderate-to-severe alopecia areata. Study outcomes and limitations: Whereas mice showed it more clearly, TCR sharing across patients was murkier, possibly because of HLA.

CDR3 length equals 13 residues. The germline gives CDR1 GTSNPN, CDR2 SVGIG (reference sequence). Trimming cost V 7 bases and J 4 bases; bases outside gene matches: 3. Extracted from the samples, RNA was reverse transcribed into cDNA to serve as the sequencing template. The data were produced by immunoSEQ multiplex PCR, yet TCRdb's version contains in-frame clones alone and is incomplete. The sample consists of 220,000 or so clones, around 62% of them appearing once. This chain uses TRBV30 with TRBJ2-7; 14 bases align to TRBD2. The receptor's source is a human donor with alopecia areata. The sequenced sample was CD4+ T cells sorted from blood, obtained at week 0. The CDR3 DNA follows: TGTGCCTCCGGGACTAGCGGGAGTTACGAGCAGTACTTC. This codes for CASGTSGSYEQYF.